This T cell receptor (beta chain) was obtained from a study of blood T cell repertoires in COVID-19 (dated by TCRdb to about 2020). The study in broad terms: The collaborator samples originated in the United States, Italy and Spain and spanned the acute and convalescent phases of COVID-19. The material from the prospective study consisted of cDNA or gDNA derived from T cells, B-cell-depleted T cells, or PBMCs. Sample metadata almost always included a de-identified subject ID, COVID-19 status, age in years and sex. A freely available public database, intended as a resource for researchers studying the immune response to SARS-CoV-2, is where the repertoires were released. The samples were drawn from two sources: the first 160 participants of the ongoing ImmuneRACE study, and over 950 subjects contributed by 6 global collaborators. Deeply sampled blood TCRbeta repertoires from subjects exposed to, actively infected with, or recovered from COVID-19 were included in the dataset. Where HLA class I and class II types were available, the types were taken from metadata supplied by the sample provider, not from assay-based typing. Paper-wide results and their limitations: The quantity of clinical and demographic metadata differed by source and by participant and was supplied without curation.

A word on this clone: Its antigen specificity is not known. The sample holds no much larger clone one base away, and base qualities are not on file.

In Seattle, one collaborating source enrolled patients while the infection was active and tracked those patients longitudinally over the course of disease. Each collaborating institution followed its own protocols to collect whole blood in K2EDTA tubes. Collaborator samples were shipped for TCRbeta analysis as frozen whole blood, isolated PBMCs, or DNA extracted from either sample type. TCRbeta CDR3 regions were amplified from genomic DNA using the immunoSEQ Assay, a bias-controlled multiplex PCR. The study's processing was this. The number of nucleated cells in each sample was estimated by amplification of reference gene primers within the assay. Sequence reads were collapsed and filtered to measure the absolute abundance of every unique TCRbeta CDR3 rearrangement. Productive Simpson clonality was computed per sample as the square root of Simpson's diversity index over productive rearrangements. In TCRdb, the immuneACCESS table is reduced to in-frame sequences with V and J assigned. These tables do not hold every clone; where another copy was compared, an unresolved V gene accounts for under half, and the others remain unexplained. V and J calls and clone size follow that table, whereas D and trimming were derived from the DNA. This sample lists roughly 410,000 clones; about 88% were detected once. 1.5% to 1.8% of the sample lies in the top ten.

The V end loses 2 bases and the J end loses 0 bases, and a stretch of 10 bases separates them. Based on the germline V gene (reference sequence), the CDR1 and CDR2 sequences are GTSNPN and SVGIG. From the cysteine up to the phenylalanine, the CDR3 has a length of 15 residues. Just the 45-base CDR3 DNA is kept, in frame starting at base 1. The rearranged segments are TRBV30 and TRBJ2-2, with an unclear D gene assignment. Sequenced: peripheral blood. The sequence came from a woman aged 40-49 years with COVID-19, enrolled during active disease. The DNA is TGTGCCTGGAGTCGTGGTAGTTCGAACACCGGGGAGCTGTTTTTT. It translates as CAWSRGSSNTGELFF.